This T cell receptor (beta chain) was sequenced for a study of Ad26.COV2.S vaccination and SARS-CoV-2 variants. For the study at large: Enrollment placed the donor in the COV1001 Ad26.COV2.S trial arm.

The repertoire was sequenced with immunoSEQ multiplex PCR; TCRdb's copy has only in-frame clones and lacks some. Among about 680,000 clones listed, roughly 90% were seen once. Treatment in this sample: some 20 received Ad26.COV2.S at low or high dose, single or two shots; roughly 5 received placebo; per-sample allocation not given. The study sampled participants on day 63 after the first vaccine or placebo injection. At a Boston site, the person donating was an adult of 18-55 years. In regard to this clone: Its antigen is undetermined.

Study-wide results and caveats: Breadth measured for non-spike TCRs was similar across vaccine and placebo recipients.

Sequenced here: peripheral blood, sampled in a trial of Ad26.COV2.S vaccine versus placebo. The TCR sequence derives from a person aged 18-60 years who received the Ad26.COV2.S COVID-19 vaccine or a placebo.

DNA of the CDR3: TGTGCCAGCAGTGAAAAAACAGATACGCAGTATTTT. It codes for CASSEKTDTQYF. V usage is TRBV25-1 and J usage is TRBJ2-3; no definite D call. The CDR3 has 12 amino acids. V lost 2 bases to trimming and J lost 3 bases, with 3 bases between them. The germline gives CDR1 MGHDK, CDR2 SYGVNS.